The 9 T cell receptor beta chains reported below all come from one sample, sequenced in a study of T cells in Graves' hyperthyroidism and ophthalmopathy. Amplification targeted TCR beta CDR3 regions from RNA transcripts. In the first-round RT-PCR of the TCR CDR3, the HTBI primer set was used. TCRdb called the multiplex PCR reads again in MiXCR, with one record for every CDR3 protein. Among roughly 530,000 distinct CDR3 sequences listed, under 20% were seen once. The sequencing input was blood. These receptor sequences come from a woman aged 18-29 years with Graves' ophthalmopathy.

The table lists this clonotype with many counts. CDR3 residues: CASSGTGDATNEKLFF. The CDR3 DNA reads TGTGCCAGCAGTGGTACAGGGGATGCAACTAATGAAAAACTGTTTTTT. The rearrangement joins TRBV2 to TRBJ1-4; 7 bases are a match to TRBD1. V gave up 4 bases and J gave up 0 bases; unmatched junction bases: 5. This CDR3 contains 16 residues. Germline V gives CDR1 SNHLY, CDR2 FYNNEI. Based on the CDR3 plus reference TRBV2 and TRBJ1-4, the full variable domain is EPEVTQTPSHQVTQMGQEVILRCVPISNHLYFYWYRQILGQKVEFLVSFYNNEISEKSEIFDDQFSVERPDGSNFTLKIRSTKLEDSAMYFCASSGTGDATNEKLFFGSGTQLSVL.

This clonotype was counted many times. This sequence joins TRBV6-1 and TRBJ1-4, with D perhaps matching TRBD1 (5 bases). Germline V gene sequence: CDR1 MNHNS, CDR2 SASEGT. The V end lost 6 bases, the J end lost 8 bases, and 16 bases lay between the germline ends. The CDR3 totals 14 residues. CDR3 sequence reads: CASRVGGIGEKLFF. CDR3 DNA sequence: TGTGCCAGCAGAGTTGGGGGGATCGGAGAAAAACTGTTTTTT.

The rearrangement links TRBV5-8 to TRBJ2-1, with 8 bases aligning to TRBD1. V lost 4 bases, J lost 9 bases, and 9 bases stayed unmatched. CDR1 SGHTS and CDR2 YDEGEE come from the germline V gene. The CDR3 spans 14 residues. The CDR3 region is CASSTGTGLGEQFF. The CDR3 coding sequence is TGTGCCAGCAGCACCGGGACAGGTCTCGGTGAGCAGTTCTTC.

The CDR3 protein is CASSVAGQFLGANVLTF. The CDR3 DNA follows: TGTGCCAGCAGCGTTGCGGGACAGTTTCTGGGGGCCAACGTCCTGACTTTC. The V gene is TRBV9, the J gene TRBJ2-6; the D gene is possibly TRBD1 (7 bases). Germline values: CDR1 SGDLS, CDR2 YYNGEE. The CDR3 covers 17 residues. Trimming pared 2 bases from V and 4 bases from J, leaving 16 bases between.

In this sample, this clonotype turned up many times. The chain recombines TRBV27 with TRBJ2-5, with 8 bases identical to TRBD2. Germline V lookup: CDR1 MNHEY, CDR2 SMNVEV (reference sequence). The junction had 2 bases not matched to a gene; V was cut back by 1 base and J by 4 bases. This CDR3 is built from 14 residues. The CDR3 DNA follows: TGTGCCAGCAGTTTATTGGGACTAGTAGAGACCCAGTACTTC. This encodes CASSLLGLVETQYF.

This clonotype was counted only a few times. The J gene is TRBJ1-6, the V gene TRBV5-1; 8 bases are shared with TRBD1. There are 16 residues in the CDR3. J was trimmed by 7 bases and V by 0 bases; bases with no gene match: 6. The V gene's germline CDR1 is SGHRS and CDR2 YFSETQ. The CDR3: CASSLGTGGSNSPLHF. Here the CDR3 DNA reads TGCGCCAGCAGCTTGGGAACAGGGGGATCGAATTCACCCCTCCACTTT.

J is TRBJ1-4 and V is TRBV20-1, with a possible D match to TRBD1 (6 bases). This CDR3 is 13 amino acids long. From germline, CDR1 is DFQATT and CDR2 SNEGSKA (reference sequence). Between the trimmed V and J ends, which lost 8 bases and 4 bases, there was a span of 14 bases. The CDR3 here is CSPKGGGNEKLFF. CDR3 bases: TGCAGTCCGAAGGGAGGGGGTAATGAAAAACTGTTTTTT.

The rearrangement joins TRBV18 to TRBJ1-1; possibly TRBD1 for D (6 bases). The CDR3 sequence is 14 residues long. V lost 6 bases to trimming and J lost 1 base, with 12 bases between them. The germline V gene has CDR1 KGHSH and CDR2 LQKENI. Here the CDR3 DNA reads TGTGCCAGCTCTCCCGGGACATGGAACACTGAAGCTTTCTTT. Translating it yields CASSPGTWNTEAFF.

This clonotype was seen a few times. This sequence joins TRBV19 and TRBJ2-5, with D perhaps given as TRBD1 or TRBD2 (5 bases each). CDR1 and CDR2 from the germline V gene are LNHDA and SQIVND (reference sequence). CDR3 size: 15 residues. Trimming stripped 6 bases from V and 5 bases from J, with 19 bases between. CDR3 coding DNA: TGTGCCAGTAGCCCCGGGACGGCCTTGAGGGAGACCCAGTACTTC. This translates into CASSPGTALRETQYF.